This T cell receptor beta chain was captured in a study of blood T cells in healthy people across ages. Overall study: About one barcoded beta molecule per two T cells was captured by template switching. Study results and limitations: Diversity estimates from one million T cells were considered underestimates. Naive CD4+ cells and diversity were both higher in long-lived donors than in aged donors.

Trimming took off 0 bases at V and 4 bases at J, with 19 bases between the two ends. Germline assignment: CDR1 MNHEY and CDR2 SMNVEV (reference sequence). There are 17 residues in the CDR3. In its sample, this clonotype was seen many times. Its specificity is unknown. With a J-beta primer mix and a sample-barcoded 5' primer, a second PCR ran 7 to 11 cycles. TCRdb fed the 5' RACE reads into MiXCR, producing one record per CDR3 protein. The data show hundreds of thousands of distinct CDR3 sequences, more than 25% seen once. The chain joins TRBV27 to TRBJ2-7, with a weak D call TRBD1 (7 bases). This TCR came from an elderly woman in good health. The sample was blood. The CDR3: CASSLSSSVTGKYEQYF. CDR3 nucleotide sequence: TGTGCCAGCAGTTTATCGTCTAGCGTGACAGGGAAGTACGAGCAGTACTTC.